Here is one T cell receptor beta chain with its context. Its cognate antigen is unknown. Trimming removed 2 bases at V and 8 bases at J, with 15 bases between. The V gene's germline CDR1 is SGHTA and CDR2 FQGNSA. This CDR3 is built from 14 residues. PCR involved 60 Vbeta and 13 Jbeta primers. TCRdb's copy holds only in-frame clones and misses some; the assay was immunoSEQ multiplex PCR. The repertoire holds fewer than 200,000 clones, with roughly nine tenths as singletons. The sample is drawn from a study of cytomegalovirus exposure and HLA in healthy donors. Study-wide results and limits: Donors were assumed by presence/absence analyses to have roughly uniform sequencing depth.

The receptor was isolated from a girl under three years old in good health and CMV-seronegative. The sample was PBMCs. This chain links TRBV7-2 with TRBJ1-2, with D maybe TRBD1 (6 bases). The CDR3 loop is CASSLIWGPDGYTF. In DNA, the CDR3 is TGTGCCAGCAGCTTAATCTGGGGGCCCGACGGCTACACCTTC.